A selection of T cell receptor beta chains follows, all from one sample in a study of T-cell reconstitution after alpha-beta-depleted transplantation in children. TCRdb fed the PCR reads into MiXCR, producing one record per CDR3 protein. The sample holds about 420,000 distinct CDR3 sequences, roughly 10% seen once. Sequencing used PBMCs from the stem cell graft donor, obtained from the stem cell graft. These receptors came from a human donor who donated a stem cell graft to a child with acute myeloid leukemia. Both conserved end residues are part of each CDR3. A D gene is named only where the DNA matches it firmly.

v_gene	j_gene	d_gene	CDR3aa
TRBV5-1	TRBJ1-4	TRBD1	CASSLVSGTVYEKLFF
TRBV7-6	TRBJ1-1	.	CASRIGQGNTEAFF
TRBV10-3	TRBJ2-5	.	CAIGGDGETQYF
TRBV7-3	TRBJ2-5	TRBD2	CASSSTSGTETQYF
TRBV29-1	TRBJ2-7	TRBD1	CSAAGTGGYEQYF
TRBV12-5	TRBJ2-5	TRBD1	CASGQTGGRETQYF
TRBV30	TRBJ2-1	TRBD2	CAWSVVGLAILAHNEQFF
TRBV5-1	TRBJ2-1	TRBD2	CASSLTPSGRGNEQFF
TRBV7-9	TRBJ2-5	.	CASSLSTPQETQYF
TRBV4-2	TRBJ2-2	TRBD2	CASSQVQTGTSGTGELFF
TRBV6-2/TRBV6-3	TRBJ2-1	TRBD2	CASSYGTRPNEQFF
TRBV6-2/TRBV6-3	TRBJ2-5	.	CASRGPHRALGETQYF
TRBV12-3/TRBV12-4	TRBJ1-4	TRBD1	CASSLVGTGVNEKLFF
TRBV6-1	TRBJ1-1	TRBD1	CASSPGQRAEAFF
TRBV6-2/TRBV6-3	TRBJ1-1	.	CASRTTPGSDPEAFF
TRBV7-2	TRBJ2-2	.	CASSFDPVTGELFF
TRBV27	TRBJ2-7	.	CASPIRSDPSGEQYF
TRBV30	TRBJ2-2	TRBD1	CACSRDRGLDTGELFF
TRBV10-3	TRBJ2-5	.	CASQGGDTQTQYF
TRBV20-1	TRBJ1-5	.	CSARGTTNQPQHF
TRBV15	TRBJ2-2	.	CATSRDLGAFTGELFF
TRBV20-1	TRBJ2-2	.	CSAVDSGRTGELFF
TRBV12-3/TRBV12-4	TRBJ2-3	.	CASSLPGTSDTQYF
TRBV11-2	TRBJ2-1	TRBD2	CASSPGSGRVYNEQFF
TRBV18	TRBJ1-1	.	CASSPGLPRRGTEAFF
TRBV12-3/TRBV12-4	TRBJ2-7	.	CASSRPSAPESYEQYF
TRBV4-1	TRBJ2-5	.	CASSPSWARETQYF
TRBV20-1	TRBJ2-7	.	CSASQAWTAKRNEQYF
TRBV13	TRBJ2-7	TRBD1	CASSPGTAYEQYF
TRBV5-1	TRBJ2-5	TRBD2	CASSLSGVQETQYF
TRBV20-1	TRBJ2-5	.	CSARQIRVGETQYF
TRBV11-2	TRBJ2-3	.	CASSFVKDTQYF
TRBV5-1	TRBJ2-1	TRBD1	CASSFSLGTGGNEQFF
TRBV27	TRBJ1-2	TRBD1	CASSRQGGLDGYTF
TRBV7-9	TRBJ2-7	TRBD1	CASSRTGGAVHSYEQYF
TRBV5-1	TRBJ2-5	.	CASTLSPGPQETQYF
TRBV5-1	TRBJ1-3	TRBD1	CASSPLQAGGGNTIYF
TRBV12-3/TRBV12-4	TRBJ2-2	TRBD1	CASSYVGNWGQANTGELFF
TRBV29-1	TRBJ1-2	.	CSVESSTANYGYTF
TRBV23-1	TRBJ2-5	.	CASSQSEGPDRQETQYF
TRBV29-1	TRBJ2-4	.	CSAVAGLAKNIQYF
TRBV7-9	TRBJ2-1	.	CASSFTRPEQFF
TRBV29-1	TRBJ2-1	TRBD2	CSVETSGGAVEQFF
TRBV12-3/TRBV12-4	TRBJ2-7	.	CASSGAGGSHEQYF
TRBV21-1	TRBJ2-7	.	CASSKFWNKIDYEQYF
TRBV11-1	TRBJ1-6	TRBD1	CASSSGQGNGPYNSPLHF
TRBV6-1	TRBJ1-5	TRBD1	CASRPQGGDNQPQHF
TRBV20-1	TRBJ2-3	TRBD2	CSAKPILGEGPTDTQYF
TRBV7-8	TRBJ2-5	.	CASSLEAGLKTQYF
TRBV7-2	TRBJ2-7	.	CASSLVPPEEQYF
TRBV12-3/TRBV12-4	TRBJ2-3	.	CASSLRTAADTQYF
TRBV7-2	TRBJ1-6	TRBD1	CASSNRGRDSPLHF
TRBV7-2	TRBJ1-5	.	CASSGRPSEPQHF
TRBV10-3	TRBJ2-5	.	CAISESMSFQETQYF
TRBV25-1	TRBJ1-1	.	CASSELYMDRGRDTEAFF
TRBV9	TRBJ2-1	.	CASSARGDSYNEQFF
TRBV10-1	TRBJ2-3	.	CASSEGDGSTDTQYF
TRBV9	TRBJ2-3	TRBD2	CASSVGPNSGAPDTQYF
TRBV29-1	TRBJ2-2	.	CSVGQFANTGELFF